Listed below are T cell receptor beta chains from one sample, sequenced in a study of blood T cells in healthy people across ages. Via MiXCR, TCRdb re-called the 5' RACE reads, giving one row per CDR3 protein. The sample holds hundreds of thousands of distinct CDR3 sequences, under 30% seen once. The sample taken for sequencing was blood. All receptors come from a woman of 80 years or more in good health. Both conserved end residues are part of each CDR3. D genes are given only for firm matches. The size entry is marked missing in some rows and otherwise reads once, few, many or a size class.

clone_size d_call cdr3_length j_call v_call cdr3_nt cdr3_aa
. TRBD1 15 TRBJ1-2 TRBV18 TGTGCCAGCTCACACTACGTCCAGGGGGGAGATGGCTACACCTTC CASSHYVQGGDGYTF
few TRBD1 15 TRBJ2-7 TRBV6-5 TGTGCCAGCAGTAGGATACAGGGGAGTTCCTACGAGCAGTACTTC CASSRIQGSSYEQYF
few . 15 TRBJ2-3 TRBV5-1 TGCGCCAGCAGCTTGGATCGCGGAAGCGCAGATACGCAGTATTTT CASSLDRGSADTQYF
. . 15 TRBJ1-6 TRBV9 TGTGCCAGCAGCGTAGCGGGGGGGCCTAATTCACCCCTCCACTTT CASSVAGGPNSPLHF
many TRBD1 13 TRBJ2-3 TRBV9 TGTGCCAGCAGCCCCCACAGGGGAGATACGCAGTATTTT CASSPHRGDTQYF
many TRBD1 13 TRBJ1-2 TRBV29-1 TGCAGCGTAAAGGACAGGGGGTCGTCCGGCTACACCTTC CSVKDRGSSGYTF
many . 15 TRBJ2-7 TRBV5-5 TGTGCCAGCAGCTTGGTACAGCGAGGGTCGGCCGAGCAGTACTTC CASSLVQRGSAEQYF
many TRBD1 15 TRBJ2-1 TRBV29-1 TGCAGCGTTGGGTGGACAGGGCTCTCCTACAATGAGCAGTTCTTC CSVGWTGLSYNEQFF
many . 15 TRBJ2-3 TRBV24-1 TGTGCCACCAGTGATTTGTCGGGAGCTGCAGATACGCAGTATTTT CATSDLSGAADTQYF
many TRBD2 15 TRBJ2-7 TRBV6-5 TGTGCCAGCAGGAATAGCGGGGGCCTATCCTACGAGCAGTACTTC CASRNSGGLSYEQYF
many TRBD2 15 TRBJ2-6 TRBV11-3 TGTGCCAGCAGCTTAGGGGCGACGGGACTAGCGGTCCTGACTTTC CASSLGATGLAVLTF
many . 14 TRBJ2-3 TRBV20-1 TGCAGTGCTAGACCAGGCTCATCCACAGATACGCAGTATTTT CSARPGSSTDTQYF
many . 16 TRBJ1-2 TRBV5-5 TGTGCCAGCAGCTTGGGCAGGCAAACCTCTAACTATGGCTACACCTTC CASSLGRQTSNYGYTF
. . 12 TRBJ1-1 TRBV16 TGTGCCAGCAGCCAATTCGGGGTTGAAGCTTTCTTT CASSQFGVEAFF
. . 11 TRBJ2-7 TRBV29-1 TGCAGCGTTGTAAGGGGGGGCGAGCAGTACTTC CSVVRGGEQYF
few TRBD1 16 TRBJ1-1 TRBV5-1 TGCGCCAGCAGCTTTCCATCCGGGACAGGGGGCACTGAAGCTTTCTTT CASSFPSGTGGTEAFF
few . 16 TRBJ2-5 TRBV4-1 TGCGCCAGCAGCCACATGGGGGTCCCGTACCAAGAGACCCAGTACTTC CASSHMGVPYQETQYF
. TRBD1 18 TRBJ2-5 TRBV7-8 TGTGCCAGCAGCCCCTCCCCCACAATCGGGACAGCCCAAGAGACCCAGTACTTC CASSPSPTIGTAQETQYF
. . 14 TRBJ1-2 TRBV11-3 TGTGCCAGCAGCTCGGACACAGTGGGCTATGGCTACACCTTC CASSSDTVGYGYTF
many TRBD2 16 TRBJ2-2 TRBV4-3 TGCGCCAGCAGCCAAGGACTAGCGGGGATCACCGGGGAGCTGTTTTTT CASSQGLAGITGELFF
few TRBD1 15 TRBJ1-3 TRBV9 TGTGCCAGCAGCCAACAGGGGTACTCTGGAAACACCATATATTTT CASSQQGYSGNTIYF
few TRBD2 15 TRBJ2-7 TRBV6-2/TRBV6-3 TGTGCCAGCAGTTACGGGACTACTACCTACAATGAGCAGTACTTC CASSYGTTTYNEQYF
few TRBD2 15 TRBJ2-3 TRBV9 TGTGCCAGCAGCGTAGTGGGACTAGACGCAGATACGCAGTATTTT CASSVVGLDADTQYF
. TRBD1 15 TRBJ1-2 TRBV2 TGTGCCAGCAAGAACAGGGGGAACCAAAACTATGGCTACACCTTC CASKNRGNQNYGYTF
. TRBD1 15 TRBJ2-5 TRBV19 TGTGCCAGTAGTTCCAGGACAGGGAATGGAGAGACCCAGTACTTC CASSSRTGNGETQYF
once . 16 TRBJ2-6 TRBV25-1 TGTGCCAGCAGCTTTGGACAGCTCTCTGGGGCCAACGTCCTGACTTTC CASSFGQLSGANVLTF
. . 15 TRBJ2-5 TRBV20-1 TGCAGTGTCCCTAGCCAGCCGGGGCCCTTGGGGACCCAGTACTTC CSVPSQPGPLGTQYF
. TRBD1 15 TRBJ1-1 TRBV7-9 TGTGCCAGCAGGGCCCGGGACAGGGAGAACACTGAAGCTTTCTTT CASRARDRENTEAFF
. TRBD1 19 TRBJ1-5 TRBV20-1 TGCAGTGCTAGCCTACACCTGGGACAGGGGGCGGTTTTCAATCAGCCCCAGCATTTT CSASLHLGQGAVFNQPQHF
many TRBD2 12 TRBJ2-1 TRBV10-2 TGCGCCAGCCTAGCGGGGAACAATGAGCAGTTCTTC CASLAGNNEQFF
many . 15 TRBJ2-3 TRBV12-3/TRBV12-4 TGTGCCAGCAGTCGCAAGGGAGAAGGCACAGATACGCAGTATTTT CASSRKGEGTDTQYF
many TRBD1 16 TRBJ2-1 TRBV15 TGTGCCACCAGCTCCCCCGGGACAGGCTCCTACAATGAGCAGTTCTTC CATSSPGTGSYNEQFF
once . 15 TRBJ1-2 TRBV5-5 TGTGCCAGCAGCGTGAAATTTGAGGGCCCGTCTGGCTACACCTTC CASSVKFEGPSGYTF
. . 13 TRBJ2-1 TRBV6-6 TGTGCCAGCTATGGACTACGCGGTAATGAGCAGTTCTTC CASYGLRGNEQFF
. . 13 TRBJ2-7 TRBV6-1 TGTGCCAGCAGTGATCGGCAGGGGACCGAGCAGTACTTC CASSDRQGTEQYF
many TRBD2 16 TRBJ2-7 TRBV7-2 TGTGCCAGCAGCTTAGGTTGGTCTAGCGGGGGCTACGAGCAGTACTTC CASSLGWSSGGYEQYF
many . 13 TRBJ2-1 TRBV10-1 TGCGCCAGCAGTGGGAGCACCTACAATGAGCAGTTCTTC CASSGSTYNEQFF
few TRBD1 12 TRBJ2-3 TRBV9 TGTGCCAGCAGCGCAGGGGGCGTACTTCAGTATTTT CASSAGGVLQYF
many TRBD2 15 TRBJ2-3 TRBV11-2 TGTGCCAGCAGCCACGGGACTAGCGGCACAGATACGCAGTATTTT CASSHGTSGTDTQYF
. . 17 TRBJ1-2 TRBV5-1 TGCGCCAGCAGCTTGGCCGGGGGGTTACCCCTAAACTATGGCTACACCTTC CASSLAGGLPLNYGYTF
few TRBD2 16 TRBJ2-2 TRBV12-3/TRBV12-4 TGTGCCAGTGGCCCTAACGGGGGGTCGAACACCGGGGAGCTGTTTTTT CASGPNGGSNTGELFF
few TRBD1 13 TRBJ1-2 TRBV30 TGTGCCTGGGCAGGGGGCGCGATCTATGGCTACACCTTC CAWAGGAIYGYTF
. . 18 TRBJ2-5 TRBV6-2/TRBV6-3 TGTGCCAGCAGTCCTCCCCCGGGTCGGCAAAAGAGACAAGAGACCCAGTACTTC CASSPPPGRQKRQETQYF
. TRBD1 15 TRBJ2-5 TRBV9 TGTGCCAGCAGCGTAGGAGAGACAGGGTATGAGACCCAGTACTTC CASSVGETGYETQYF
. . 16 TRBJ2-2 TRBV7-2 TGTGCCAGCAGCTTATCAGCGACAGAGAACATCGGGGAGCTGTTTTTT CASSLSATENIGELFF
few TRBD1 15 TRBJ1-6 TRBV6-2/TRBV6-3 TGTGCCAGCAGTTCCGGACAGGGGGGGTTTTTGGCCCTCCACTTT CASSSGQGGFLALHF
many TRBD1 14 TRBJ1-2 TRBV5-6 TGTGCCAGCAGCTGGGAGGGACAGAACTATGGCTACACCTTC CASSWEGQNYGYTF
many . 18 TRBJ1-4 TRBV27 TGTGCCAGCAGTCCCTCGTACCTTATGGACGGCAGAAATGAAAAACTGTTTTTT CASSPSYLMDGRNEKLFF
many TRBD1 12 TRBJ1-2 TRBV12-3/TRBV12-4 TGTGCCAGCAGTTCCCGGACAGGGGTCTACACCTTC CASSSRTGVYTF